Listed here are 23 T cell receptor beta chains from one sample, sequenced in a study of T cells in localized non-small cell lung cancer. The table came from immunoSEQ multiplex PCR; TCRdb's copy has only in-frame clones and leaves some out. This sample has some 53,000 clones, with roughly 89% found just once. Sequenced here: peripheral blood, sampled before any cancer treatment. Every receptor here comes from a male donor at least 60 years old with stage III squamous cell lung carcinoma.

This chain joins TRBV4-1 and TRBJ2-5, with TRBD2 identical over 8 bases. Trimming at V came to 1 base and at J to 4 bases, leaving 8 bases not matched to a gene. Germline loops: CDR1 MGHRA, CDR2 YSYEKL. This CDR3 has 16 residues. For the CDR3, the DNA is TGCGCCAGCAGCCAAGGGCTGCGGCTAGCGGGAGAGACCCAGTACTTC. Encoded protein: CASSQGLRLAGETQYF.

J is TRBJ1-1 and V is TRBV5-1, with a weak D call TRBD1 (5 bases). The CDR3 is made up of 13 amino acids. From germline, CDR1 is SGHRS and CDR2 YFSETQ. The V end was cut by 3 bases, the J end by 4 bases, with 10 bases between. Written as DNA, the CDR3 is TGCGCCAGCAGCTCCAGGGTACTCACTGAAGCTTTCTTT. It codes for CASSSRVLTEAFF.

The chain couples TRBV2 to TRBJ1-5; a weak D match, TRBD1 (5 bases). This CDR3 is 14 amino acids long. Looked up from germline, CDR1 is SNHLY and CDR2 is FYNNEI. The germline V and J ends were trimmed by 7 bases and 7 bases, with 17 bases remaining between them. The CDR3 spells CASMTSERDQPQHF. CDR3 DNA sequence: TGTGCCAGCATGACGTCGGAGAGGGACCAGCCCCAGCATTTT. Drawing the rest from reference TRBV2 and TRBJ1-5, the complete variable domain is EPEVTQTPSHQVTQMGQEVILRCVPISNHLYFYWYRQILGQKVEFLVSFYNNEISEKSEIFDDQFSVERPDGSNFTLKIRSTKLEDSAMYFCASMTSERDQPQHFGDGTRLSIL.

V and J are TRBV18 and TRBJ2-7, with TRBD2 identical over 13 bases. Trimming took 3 bases from V and 9 from J; bases not matched to a gene: 11. The CDR3 covers 16 residues. Germline V CDR1 and CDR2: KGHSH, LQKENI. The CDR3 loop reads CASSPPELGLAGMQYF. The CDR3 nucleotides are TGTGCCAGCTCACCCCCCGAATTGGGACTAGCGGGGATGCAGTACTTC. The full variable domain, with the rest looked up from reference TRBV18 and TRBJ2-7, is NAGVMQNPRHLVRRRGQEARLRCSPMKGHSHVYWYRQLPEEGLKFMVYLQKENIIDESGMPKERFSAEFPKEGPSILRIQQVVRGDSAAYFCASSPPELGLAGMQYFGPGTRLTVT.

The chain carries TRBV5-1 and TRBJ2-4; 8 bases line up with TRBD1. Germline V gene data show CDR1 as SGHRS and CDR2 as YFSETQ. V was pared by 0 bases and J by 6 bases, with 5 bases of the junction left unmatched. The CDR3 covers 15 residues. In DNA, the CDR3 is TGCGCCAGCAGCTTGGAGCAGGGGGCGGGAAACATTCAGTACTTC. This sequence encodes CASSLEQGAGNIQYF.

The chain has TRBV19 and TRBJ1-4, with D possibly matching TRBD1 (5 bases). The CDR3 loop spans 15 amino acids. Germline-derived CDR1 and CDR2 are LNHDA and SQIVND (reference sequence). V was clipped by 5 bases and J by 4 bases, with 14 bases between them. The CDR3 loop reads CASSAVEGRNEKLFF. The CDR3 DNA sequence: TGTGCCAGTAGTGCAGTGGAGGGGCGTAATGAAAAACTGTTTTTT.

This sequence joins TRBV7-8 and TRBJ1-1, with no clear D. CDR1 and CDR2 from the germline V gene are SGHVS and FQNEAQ. V was trimmed by 4 bases and J by 5 bases, leaving 11 bases between them. The CDR3 loop spans 13 amino acids. This chain's CDR3 is CASSSRTRTEAFF. The CDR3 nucleotides are TGTGCCAGCAGCTCAAGAACTAGGACTGAAGCTTTCTTT.

The chain combines TRBV29-1 with TRBJ2-7; TRBD1 agrees at 11 bases. This CDR3 is 13 amino acids long. V gave up 5 bases and J gave up 7 bases; unmatched junction bases: 7. The germline gives CDR1 SQVTM, CDR2 ANQGSEA. CDR3 loop: CSVQGQGAGEQYF. DNA for the CDR3: TGCAGCGTTCAAGGACAGGGGGCAGGAGAGCAGTACTTC.

V is TRBV5-4 and J is TRBJ2-1; 9 bases agree with TRBD1. V lost 4 bases and J lost 15; bases outside the gene matches: 20. Germline V gene lookup returns CDR1 SGHNT and CDR2 YYREEE (reference sequence). This CDR3 comprises 16 residues. The CDR3 sequence: CASSPDARTGVLRGFF. CDR3 DNA sequence: TGTGCCAGCAGCCCTGATGCTCGGACAGGGGTCCTCCGGGGGTTCTTC. The variable domain in full, completed from reference TRBV5-4 and TRBJ2-1, reads ETGVTQSPTHLIKTRGQQVTLRCSSQSGHNTVSWYQQALGQGPQFIFQYYREEENGRGNFPPRFSGLQFPNYSSELNVNALELDDSALYLCASSPDARTGVLRGFFGPGTRLTVL.

The V and J genes are TRBV25-1 and TRBJ1-6; the D gene is possibly TRBD1 (5 bases). The V end lost 4 bases, the J end lost 9 bases, and 13 bases lay between the germline ends. In germline, CDR1 is MGHDK, CDR2 SYGVNS. The CDR3 extends over 14 amino acids. The CDR3: CASSVAGLGSPLHF. CDR3 DNA: TGTGCCAGCAGTGTAGCAGGGTTGGGTTCACCCCTCCACTTT.

This clone was counted a single time. J is TRBJ1-2 and V is TRBV30; D gene uncertain. This CDR3 is built from 13 residues. V was clipped by 3 bases and J by 6 bases, with 14 bases between them. CDR1 and CDR2 (germline): GTSNPN, SVGIG (reference sequence). CDR3 sequence: CAWSRSGEDGYTF. CDR3 sequence (DNA): TGTGCCTGGAGCCGGTCGGGTGAGGATGGCTACACCTTC.

This chain uses TRBV9 with TRBJ1-1, with D uncertain. The germline CDR1 and CDR2 sequences are SGDLS and YYNGEE. The CDR3 covers 14 residues. V lost 0 bases and J 4 bases, leaving 10 bases between the germline ends. For the CDR3, the DNA is TGTGCCAGCAGCGTAGCCACTGATGGCACTGAAGCTTTCTTT. Encoded protein: CASSVATDGTEAFF.

The chain couples TRBV5-3 to TRBJ1-5; no clear D. TRBV5-3 is annotated as an ORF whose role is uncertain. This CDR3 region has 15 residues. The V gene lost 4 bases and the J gene lost 6 bases, with 17 bases spanning the gap. The CDR3 region is CARSGPVLGSQPQHF. In nucleotides, the CDR3 is TGTGCCAGAAGCGGACCTGTGTTGGGGAGTCAGCCCCAGCATTTT.

This clone appeared a few times. This chain links TRBV27 with TRBJ2-3, with no clear D. The CDR3 covers 16 residues. Germline CDR1 and CDR2: MNHEY and SMNVEV (reference sequence). V lost 5 bases and J lost 0, with 15 bases in between. CDR3 region: CASSPLWGASTDTQYF. DNA for the CDR3: TGTGCCAGCAGTCCGCTTTGGGGTGCGAGCACAGATACGCAGTATTTT.

The chain recombines TRBV9 with TRBJ1-1; D ambiguous. The CDR3 consists of 16 residues. Trimming stripped 0 bases from V and 3 bases from J, with 15 bases between. Germline assignment: CDR1 SGDLS and CDR2 YYNGEE. The CDR3: CASSVGEGLVYTEAFF. CDR3 DNA sequence: TGTGCCAGCAGCGTAGGGGAAGGGTTGGTGTACACTGAAGCTTTCTTT.

J is TRBJ1-2 and V is TRBV10-1, with D hard to call. The CDR3 extends over 14 amino acids. With 10 bases removed from V and 1 base from J, the gap between germline ends came to 16 bases. CDR1 is WNHNN, CDR2 SYGVQD, per germline (reference sequence). CDR3 residues: CATRRIHFNYGYTF. CDR3 sequence (DNA): TGCGCCACGCGTAGAATACACTTTAACTATGGCTACACCTTC.

J is TRBJ2-5 and V is TRBV30; D is uncertain. Between the trimmed V and J ends, which lost 0 bases and 1 base, there was a span of 6 bases. This CDR3 is 13 amino acids long. Per germline, CDR1 GTSNPN and CDR2 SVGIG (reference sequence). The CDR3 protein is CAWSVNLQETQYF. The CDR3 DNA reads as TGTGCCTGGAGTGTAAATCTCCAAGAGACCCAGTACTTC. The full variable domain, with the rest looked up from reference TRBV30 and TRBJ2-5, is SQTIHQWPATLVQPVGSPLSLECTVEGTSNPNLYWYRQAAGRGLQLLFYSVGIGQISSEVPQNLSASRPQDRQFILSSKKLLLSDSGFYLCAWSVNLQETQYFGPGTRLLVL.

J is TRBJ1-4 and V is TRBV7-2, with TRBD1 matching 8 bases. Germline values: CDR1 SGHTA, CDR2 FQGNSA. J gave up 1 base and V 4 bases, and 8 bases lay outside the gene matches. The CDR3 length is 17 residues. The DNA for the CDR3 is TGTGCCAGCAGCTGGACACAGGGGGGTCTAACTAATGAAAAACTGTTTTTT. This sequence encodes CASSWTQGGLTNEKLFF. The complete variable domain, with remaining parts taken from reference TRBV7-2 and TRBJ1-4, reads GAGVSQSPSNKVTEKGKDVELRCDPISGHTALYWYRQSLGQGLEFLIYFQGNSAPDKSGLPSDRFSAERTGGSVSTLTIQRTQQEDSAVYLCASSWTQGGLTNEKLFFGSGTQLSVL.

The chain joins TRBV7-9 to TRBJ1-2; D possibly corresponds to TRBD1 (5 bases). This CDR3 region has 19 residues. Germline V gene data show CDR1 as SEHNR and CDR2 as FQNEAQ (reference sequence). Trimming took off 5 bases at V and 1 base at J, with 26 bases between the two ends. CDR3 sequence reads: CASSPGISGRVNNNYGYTF. The CDR3 nucleotides are TGTGCCAGCAGCCCCGGAATCTCGGGCAGGGTGAACAATAACTATGGCTACACCTTC.

The chain joins TRBV7-2 to TRBJ1-1; D call uncertain. The CDR3 sequence is 13 residues long. The V gene lost 5 bases and the J gene lost 2 bases, with 9 bases spanning the gap. Germline V gene lookup returns CDR1 SGHTA and CDR2 FQGNSA. CDR3 in amino acids: CASSTVENTEAFF. As DNA, the CDR3 is TGTGCCAGCAGCACCGTTGAAAACACTGAAGCTTTCTTT.

This chain joins TRBV28 and TRBJ1-4; the D gene is possibly TRBD1 (5 bases). CDR1 MDHEN and CDR2 SYDVKM come from the germline V gene. V lost 2 bases and J 8 bases, leaving 15 bases between the germline ends. The CDR3 has 15 residues. The CDR3 loop is CASSLGGRVGEKLFF. The CDR3, as DNA: TGTGCCAGCAGTTTAGGCGGCAGGGTCGGGGAAAAACTGTTTTTT.

This chain connects TRBV5-8 to TRBJ1-5; D gene uncertain. V lost 0 bases, J lost 1 base, and 14 bases lay in between. This CDR3 has 17 residues. CDR1 is SGHTS, CDR2 YDEGEE, per germline. In nucleotides, the CDR3 is TGTGCCAGCAGCTTGGAATTTCGGGGAAGGAGCAATCAGCCCCAGCATTTT. Protein product: CASSLEFRGRSNQPQHF.

The CDR3, as DNA: TGTGCCAGCGCTAGCGGGAGCGGAAAGACCCAGTACTTC. This gives the protein CASASGSGKTQYF. The J gene is TRBJ2-5, the V gene TRBV6-1, with TRBD2 identical over 10 bases. Germline V CDR1 and CDR2: MNHNS, SASEGT. The CDR3 extends over 13 amino acids. J was trimmed by 6 bases and V by 8 bases; bases with no gene match: 6.